The 18 T cell receptor beta chains listed next were all sequenced from one sample in a study of blood T cell repertoires in COVID-19. Clones were sequenced by immunoSEQ multiplex PCR, and TCRdb holds only the in-frame ones, with some missing. Of approximately 330,000 clones listed, roughly 90% are singletons. Sequenced sample: peripheral blood. The receptors here all came from a woman in her forties with COVID-19, enrolled during active disease.

The chain combines TRBV7-2 with TRBJ2-7, with a tentative D call TRBD2 (6 bases). Between the trimmed V and J ends, which lost 1 base and 6 bases, there was a span of 13 bases. Germline V gene lookup returns CDR1 SGHTA and CDR2 FQGNSA. CDR3 length equals 14 residues. The CDR3 DNA reads TGTGCCAGCAGCTTAGTCACGTTGGGGGGCGAGCAGTACTTC. This translates into CASSLVTLGGEQYF.

The chain joins TRBV2 to TRBJ1-3; the match to TRBD1 covers 8 bases. J lost 7 bases, V lost 1 base, and 0 bases had no gene match. The CDR3 length is 13 residues. Per the germline V gene, CDR1 is SNHLY and CDR2 is FYNNEI. The chain's CDR3 is CASSEDRGNTIYF. The CDR3 DNA sequence: TGTGCCAGCAGTGAAGACAGGGGGAACACCATATATTTT.

A single count supports this clone. The CDR3 DNA reads as TGTGCCAGCAGCCGTGGACAGTCCTACGAGCAGTACTTC. It encodes CASSRGQSYEQYF. This rearrangement joins TRBV11-2 to TRBJ2-7, with D maybe TRBD1 (6 bases). V was shortened by 5 bases and J by 1 base, with 9 bases between the two germline ends. Germline V CDR1 and CDR2: SGHAT, FQNNGV. CDR3 length: 13 amino acids. Full variable domain (outside the CDR3, taken from reference TRBV11-2 and TRBJ2-7): EAGVAQSPRYKIIEKRQSVAFWCNPISGHATLYWYQQILGQGPKLLIQFQNNGVVDDSQLPKDRFSAERLKGVDSTLKIQPAKLEDSAVYLCASSRGQSYEQYFGPGTRLTVT.

Worth noting for this clone: This specimen includes other DNA sequences encoding the same CDR3. The chain couples TRBV10-3 to TRBJ1-6; perhaps TRBD1 as D (5 bases). Deletions cut 10 bases from V and 8 bases from J, with 15 bases between. The CDR3 loop spans 13 amino acids. Germline values: CDR1 ENHRY, CDR2 SYGVKD. The CDR3 DNA sequence: TGTGCCAGCCTCCAGGGAATGGATTCACCCCTCCACTTT. Translated, it gives CASLQGMDSPLHF.

The V call is TRBV2, the J call TRBJ1-4, with 9 bases lining up with TRBD1. CDR3 length equals 13 residues. J gave up 10 bases and V 7 bases, and 7 bases lay outside the gene matches. Looked up from germline, CDR1 is SNHLY and CDR2 is FYNNEI. The CDR3 DNA follows: TGTGCCAGCAAGGGGACAGGGTCGGGAAAACTGTTTTTT. Protein: CASKGTGSGKLFF.

The chain combines TRBV7-2 with TRBJ2-1; TRBD1 matches at 9 bases. Germline V CDR1 and CDR2: SGHTA, FQGNSA. The CDR3 is 16 residues long. J lost 6 bases, V lost 6 bases, and 12 bases had no gene match. CDR3 amino acids: CASSSPPGQGFNEQFF. DNA of the CDR3: TGTGCCAGCAGTTCTCCACCGGGACAGGGATTCAATGAGCAGTTCTTC.

The chain uses TRBV6-6 and TRBJ1-3; 7 bases line up with TRBD1. The CDR3 contains 15 residues. Per the germline V gene, CDR1 is MNHNY and CDR2 is SVGAGI (reference sequence). J gave up 2 bases and V 4 bases, and 5 bases lay outside the gene matches. CDR3 sequence reads: CASSSIGTAGNTIYF. The CDR3 nucleotides are TGTGCCAGCAGTTCCATTGGGACAGCTGGAAACACCATATATTTT.

The rearrangement uses TRBV9 and TRBJ2-1; 9 nucleotides line up with TRBD2. In germline, CDR1 is SGDLS, CDR2 YYNGEE. CDR3 length: 15 residues. With 0 bases clipped from V and 10 bases from J, the junction kept 8 bases outside the gene matches. This CDR3 is CASSVAAGGPGEQFF. The DNA for the CDR3 is TGTGCCAGCAGCGTAGCGGCGGGGGGGCCGGGGGAGCAGTTCTTC.

V and J are TRBV7-2 and TRBJ2-3, with 9 bases matching TRBD2. V gave up 3 bases and J gave up 2 bases; unmatched junction bases: 9. The length of the CDR3 is 17 residues. The germline gives CDR1 SGHTA, CDR2 FQGNSA. The CDR3 bases are TGTGCCAGCAGCTTCTTCATGAGACTAGCGGACACAGATACGCAGTATTTT. It encodes CASSFFMRLADTDTQYF.

The chain uses TRBV5-1 and TRBJ2-6; unclear D gene. CDR1 and CDR2 from the germline V gene are SGHRS and YFSETQ. The CDR3 is 15 amino acids. The V end lost 1 base, the J end lost 3 bases, and 8 bases lay between the germline ends. CDR3 loop: CASSLSAIGANVLTF. CDR3 sequence (DNA): TGCGCCAGCAGCTTGTCCGCTATTGGGGCCAACGTCCTGACTTTC.

The chain combines TRBV18 with TRBJ2-1; TRBD2 matches 11 bases. This CDR3 comprises 16 residues. The germline V gene encodes CDR1 KGHSH and CDR2 LQKENI. The trim removed 5 bases at V and 2 bases at J, leaving 5 bases unmatched. CDR3 bases: TGTGCCAGCTCAGCGACTAGCGGGGTTACCTACAATGAGCAGTTCTTC. The encoded protein is CASSATSGVTYNEQFF.

The chain combines TRBV6-5 with TRBJ1-2; perhaps TRBD1 as D (6 bases). Between the trimmed V and J ends, which lost 7 bases and 0 bases, there was a span of 9 bases. Germline CDR1 reads MNHEY; CDR2 reads SVGAGI. This CDR3 has 13 residues. CDR3 nucleotides: TGTGCCAGCACCCGGGACACTAACTATGGCTACACCTTC. Translation gives CASTRDTNYGYTF.

This clone has just one count. This chain uses TRBV28 with TRBJ2-7; a possible D gene is TRBD1 (6 bases). The CDR3 extends over 15 amino acids. Looked up from germline, CDR1 is MDHEN and CDR2 is SYDVKM. V lost 5 bases and J 1 base, leaving 15 bases between the germline ends. CDR3 protein: CASSDTGSLSYEQYF. The DNA for the CDR3 is TGTGCCAGCAGTGATACAGGGAGTTTGTCCTACGAGCAGTACTTC.

This clone appeared a few times. V gene TRBV5-6 combines with J gene TRBJ1-1; no clear D gene. The CDR3 contains 16 residues. CDR1 is SGHDT and CDR2 is YYEEEE in the germline V gene. Trimming pared 0 bases from V and 0 bases from J, leaving 12 bases between. The CDR3 DNA sequence: TGTGCCAGCAGCTTGGTGTCCGAACTCATGAACACTGAAGCTTTCTTT. Its translation is CASSLVSELMNTEAFF.

The J gene is TRBJ2-1, the V gene TRBV2, with 11 bases fitting TRBD2. The CDR3 is 17 residues long. Germline values: CDR1 SNHLY, CDR2 FYNNEI. Losses at the gene ends were 4 bases for V and 3 bases for J; bases not matched to a gene: 8. The CDR3 sequence: CASSATRLAGSYNEQFF. The CDR3 nucleotides read TGTGCCAGCAGTGCGACGAGACTAGCGGGGAGCTACAATGAGCAGTTCTTC. The complete variable domain, with remaining parts taken from reference TRBV2 and TRBJ2-1, reads EPEVTQTPSHQVTQMGQEVILRCVPISNHLYFYWYRQILGQKVEFLVSFYNNEISEKSEIFDDQFSVERPDGSNFTLKIRSTKLEDSAMYFCASSATRLAGSYNEQFFGPGTRLTVL.

This clone was picked up one time. The J gene is TRBJ2-7, the V gene TRBV25-1, with 8 bases matching TRBD1. V lost 6 bases and J lost 0; bases outside the gene matches: 1. Germline CDR1 MGHDK, CDR2 SYGVNS. CDR3 length: 13 residues. The CDR3 spells CASRTGASYEQYF. The CDR3 nucleotides are TGTGCCAGCAGGACAGGGGCCTCCTACGAGCAGTACTTC.

The chain uses TRBV12-5 and TRBJ2-5; 9 bases fit TRBD2. The trim removed 6 bases at V and 2 bases at J, leaving 7 bases unmatched. Per the germline V gene, CDR1 is LGHNT and CDR2 is FRNRAP. The CDR3 is 15 residues long. CDR3 DNA: TGTGCTAGTGGCAACAGCGGGGGGCTACAAGAGACCCAGTACTTC. It specifies CASGNSGGLQETQYF.

As concerns this clone: One junction end does not reproduce the germline sequence, and a read error may be involved. J is TRBJ2-5 and V is TRBV7-7; 7 bases agree with TRBD1. The CDR3 is 13 residues long. From germline, CDR1 is SSHAT and CDR2 FNYEAQ (reference sequence). Written as DNA, the CDR3 is TGTGCTAGCAGCCGTAGGGGGCTGGAGACCCAGTACTTC. Translated, it gives CASSRRGLETQYF.